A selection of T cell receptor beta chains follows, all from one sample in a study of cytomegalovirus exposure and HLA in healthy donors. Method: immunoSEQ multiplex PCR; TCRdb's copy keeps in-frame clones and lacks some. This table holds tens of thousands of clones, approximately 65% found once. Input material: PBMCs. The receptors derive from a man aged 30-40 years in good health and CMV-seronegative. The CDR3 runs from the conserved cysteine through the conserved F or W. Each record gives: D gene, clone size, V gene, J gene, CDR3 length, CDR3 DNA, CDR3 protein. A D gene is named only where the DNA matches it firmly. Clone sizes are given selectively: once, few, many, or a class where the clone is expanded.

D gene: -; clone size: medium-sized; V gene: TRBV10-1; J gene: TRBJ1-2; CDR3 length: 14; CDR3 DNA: TGCGCCAGCAGTGGGGATACACAGGGAAAGGATCACACCTTC; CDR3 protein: CASSGDTQGKDHTF
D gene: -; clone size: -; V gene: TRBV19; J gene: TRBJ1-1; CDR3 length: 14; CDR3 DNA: TGTGCCAGTAGTATCAACCGGGTAAACACTGAAGCTTTCTTT; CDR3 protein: CASSINRVNTEAFF
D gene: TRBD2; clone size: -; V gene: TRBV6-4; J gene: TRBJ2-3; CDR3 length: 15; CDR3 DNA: TGTGCCAGCAGTGAGACTAGCGGGAGTGCAGATACGCAGTATTTT; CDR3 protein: CASSETSGSADTQYF
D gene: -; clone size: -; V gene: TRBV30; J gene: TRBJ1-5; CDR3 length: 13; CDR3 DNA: TGTGCCTGGAGACAGGGTTTGAATCAGCCCCAGCATTTT; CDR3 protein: CAWRQGLNQPQHF
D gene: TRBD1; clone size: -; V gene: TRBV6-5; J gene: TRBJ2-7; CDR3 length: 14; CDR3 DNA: TGTGCCAGCCAAGCCGGGACAGGGGTGAGAGAGCAGTACTTC; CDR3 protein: CASQAGTGVREQYF
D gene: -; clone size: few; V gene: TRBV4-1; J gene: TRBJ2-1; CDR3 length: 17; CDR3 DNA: TGCGCCAGCAGCCAAGTTGGCGGGGACTTGGGAAGCAATGAGCAGTTCTTC; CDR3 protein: CASSQVGGDLGSNEQFF
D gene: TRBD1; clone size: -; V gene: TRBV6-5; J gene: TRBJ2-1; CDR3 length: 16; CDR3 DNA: TGTGCCAGCAGTTACTCCGGCAGGGGGCCTTTCAATGAGCAGTTCTTC; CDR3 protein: CASSYSGRGPFNEQFF
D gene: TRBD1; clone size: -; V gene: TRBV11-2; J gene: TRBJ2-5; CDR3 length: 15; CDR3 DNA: TGTGCCAGCAGCTTAGATCCTAGGGGGCGGGAGACCCAGTACTTC; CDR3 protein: CASSLDPRGRETQYF
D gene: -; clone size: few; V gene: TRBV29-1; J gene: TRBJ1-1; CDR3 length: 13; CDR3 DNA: TGCAGCTCGGCGGATGTGGACGGCCGCGGGGCTTTCTTT; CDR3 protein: CSSADVDGRGAFF
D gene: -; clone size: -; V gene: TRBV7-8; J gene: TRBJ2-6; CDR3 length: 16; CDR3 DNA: TGTGCCAGCAGCTTAGTTCCCAGGGGACAATTTGACGTCCTGACTTTC; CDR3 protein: CASSLVPRGQFDVLTF
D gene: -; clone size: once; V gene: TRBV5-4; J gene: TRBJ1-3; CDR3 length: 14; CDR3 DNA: TGTGCCAGCAGCCGAGGTGAGGCTGGAAACACCATATATTTT; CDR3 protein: CASSRGEAGNTIYF
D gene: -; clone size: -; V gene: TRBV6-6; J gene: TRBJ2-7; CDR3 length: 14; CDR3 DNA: TGTGCCAGCAGTTACGGGGCAGGGGATTACGAGCAGTACTTC; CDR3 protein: CASSYGAGDYEQYF
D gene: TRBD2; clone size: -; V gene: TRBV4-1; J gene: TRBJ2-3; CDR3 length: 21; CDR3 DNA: TGCGCCAGCAGCCAAACCCTGGGCACTAGCGGGAGCCGTGGCTTAACCGATACGCAGTATTTT; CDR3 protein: CASSQTLGTSGSRGLTDTQYF
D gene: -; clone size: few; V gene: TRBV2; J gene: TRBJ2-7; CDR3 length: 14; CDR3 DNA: TGTGCCAGCAGTGAAGAGAAACCACAGGTAGAGCAGTACTTC; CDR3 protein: CASSEEKPQVEQYF
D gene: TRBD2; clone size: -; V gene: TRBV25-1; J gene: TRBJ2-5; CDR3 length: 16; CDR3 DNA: TGTGCCAGCAGTGAATTTGGAGCGGGAGTGGGGGAGACCCAGTACTTC; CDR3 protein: CASSEFGAGVGETQYF
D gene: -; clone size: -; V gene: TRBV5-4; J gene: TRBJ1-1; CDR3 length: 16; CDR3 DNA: TGTGCCAGCAGCCCACCTGAGGCGGTTGTGAACACTGAAGCTTTCTTT; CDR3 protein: CASSPPEAVVNTEAFF
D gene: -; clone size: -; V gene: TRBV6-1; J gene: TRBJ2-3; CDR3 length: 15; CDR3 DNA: TGTGCCAGCAGTGCCCGGACAGTTAGCACAGATACGCAGTATTTT; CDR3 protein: CASSARTVSTDTQYF
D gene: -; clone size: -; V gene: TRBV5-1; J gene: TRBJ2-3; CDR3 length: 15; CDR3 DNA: TGCGCCAGCAGCTTGGTAGCGAGAGATACAGATACGCAGTATTTT; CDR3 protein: CASSLVARDTDTQYF
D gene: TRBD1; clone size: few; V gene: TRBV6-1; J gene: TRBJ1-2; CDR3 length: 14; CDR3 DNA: TGTGCCAGCAGGACAGGGCTGATGAACTATGGCTACACCTTC; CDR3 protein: CASRTGLMNYGYTF
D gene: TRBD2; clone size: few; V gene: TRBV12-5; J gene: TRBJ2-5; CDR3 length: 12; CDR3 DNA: TGTGCTAGTGGGGGGGGGAGAGAGACCCAGTACTTC; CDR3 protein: CASGGGRETQYF
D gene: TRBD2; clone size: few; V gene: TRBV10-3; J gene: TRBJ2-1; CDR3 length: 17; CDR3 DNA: TGTGCCATCAGTCAAACTCCCGGGACTAGCGGGAACAATGAGCAGTTCTTC; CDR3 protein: CAISQTPGTSGNNEQFF
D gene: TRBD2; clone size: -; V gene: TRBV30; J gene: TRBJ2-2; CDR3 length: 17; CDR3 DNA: TGTGCCTGGAGGTCGGGACCGGGACTAGCGGGCCCCGGGGAGCTGTTTTTT; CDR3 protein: CAWRSGPGLAGPGELFF
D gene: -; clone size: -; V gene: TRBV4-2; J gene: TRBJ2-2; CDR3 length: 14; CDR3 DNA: TGTGCCAGCAGTTACGGACTTGCCACCGGGGAGCTGTTTTTT; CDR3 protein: CASSYGLATGELFF
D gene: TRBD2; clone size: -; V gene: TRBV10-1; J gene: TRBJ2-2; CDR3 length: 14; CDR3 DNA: TGCGCCAGCAGTGAACTAGCGGGAGTCGGGGAGCTGTTTTTT; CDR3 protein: CASSELAGVGELFF
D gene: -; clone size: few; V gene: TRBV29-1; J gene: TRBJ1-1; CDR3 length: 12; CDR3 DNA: TGCAGCGTTTTGGACGGGAACACTGATGCTTTCTTT; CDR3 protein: CSVLDGNTDAFF
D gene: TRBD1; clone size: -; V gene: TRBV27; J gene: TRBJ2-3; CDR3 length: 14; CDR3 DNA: TGTGCCAGCAGTCCAGGACAGGACACAGATACGCAGTATTTT; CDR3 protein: CASSPGQDTDTQYF
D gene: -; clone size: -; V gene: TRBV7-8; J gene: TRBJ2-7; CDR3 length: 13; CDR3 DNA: TGTGCCAGCAGCTCCCGGACTCCTTTGCTGCAGTACTTC; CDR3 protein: CASSSRTPLLQYF
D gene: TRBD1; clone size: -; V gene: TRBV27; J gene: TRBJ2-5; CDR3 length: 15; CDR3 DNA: TGTGCCAGCAGTTTAGGGACAGGGAGACCAGAGACCCAGTACTTC; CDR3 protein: CASSLGTGRPETQYF
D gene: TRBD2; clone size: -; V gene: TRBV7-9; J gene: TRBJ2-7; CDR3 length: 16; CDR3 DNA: TGTGCCAGCAGCTTGAGCGGGAGGGCCGGTCTGGGAGAGCAGTACTTC; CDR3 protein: CASSLSGRAGLGEQYF
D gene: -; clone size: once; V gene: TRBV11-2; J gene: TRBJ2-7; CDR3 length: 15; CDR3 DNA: TGTGCCAGCAGCTCTCGACAGGGCGGGGCCTACGAGCAGTACTTC; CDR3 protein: CASSSRQGGAYEQYF
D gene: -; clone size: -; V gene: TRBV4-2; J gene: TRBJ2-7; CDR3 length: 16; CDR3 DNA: TGTGCCAGCAGCCAAGAGTGGTCGGGAAGCTCCTACGAGCAGTACTTC; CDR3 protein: CASSQEWSGSSYEQYF
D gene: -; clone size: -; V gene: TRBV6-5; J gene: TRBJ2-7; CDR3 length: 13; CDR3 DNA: TGTGCCAGCAGCACCACCCGGGCGGGCGAGCAGTACTTC; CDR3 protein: CASSTTRAGEQYF
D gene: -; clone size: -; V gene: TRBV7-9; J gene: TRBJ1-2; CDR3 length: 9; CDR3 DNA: TGTGCCAGCGGGGGCTATGGAGGCTTC; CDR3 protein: CASGGYGGF
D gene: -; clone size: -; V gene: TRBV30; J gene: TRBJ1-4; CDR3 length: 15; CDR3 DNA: TGTGCCTGGAGCCTCGGGGGGGATCTAGGGGAAAAACTGTTTTTT; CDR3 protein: CAWSLGGDLGEKLFF
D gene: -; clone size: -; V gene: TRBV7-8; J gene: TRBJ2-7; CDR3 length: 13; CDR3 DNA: TGTGCCAGCAGCTTATCCGAAGGGGGCGAGCAGTACTTC; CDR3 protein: CASSLSEGGEQYF